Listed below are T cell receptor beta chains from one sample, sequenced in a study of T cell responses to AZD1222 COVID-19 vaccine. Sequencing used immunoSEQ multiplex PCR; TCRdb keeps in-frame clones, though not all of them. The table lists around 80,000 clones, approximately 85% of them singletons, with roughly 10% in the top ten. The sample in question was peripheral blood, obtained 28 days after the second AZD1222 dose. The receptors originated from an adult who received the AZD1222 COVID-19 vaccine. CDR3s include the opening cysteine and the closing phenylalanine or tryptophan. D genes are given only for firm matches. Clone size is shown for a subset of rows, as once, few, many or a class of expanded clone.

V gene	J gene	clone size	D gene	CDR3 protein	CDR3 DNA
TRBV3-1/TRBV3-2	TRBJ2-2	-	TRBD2	CASSQVRRGGPPGELFF	TGTGCCAGCAGCCAAGTTCGTCGGGGGGGTCCTCCCGGGGAGCTGTTTTTT
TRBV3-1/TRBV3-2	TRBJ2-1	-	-	CASSPYDVNEQFF	TGTGCCAGCAGCCCCTATGACGTGAATGAGCAGTTCTTC
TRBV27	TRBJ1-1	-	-	CASSLYGSSEAFF	TGTGCCAGCAGTTTATACGGGTCCTCTGAAGCTTTCTTT
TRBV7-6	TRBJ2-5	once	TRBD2	CASSRSQRGGVGRQETQYF	TGTGCCAGCAGCCGTAGCCAGCGGGGGGGAGTTGGGAGACAAGAGACCCAGTACTTC
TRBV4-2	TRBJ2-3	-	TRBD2	CASSQDSPVAGTDTQYF	TGTGCCAGCAGCCAAGATAGCCCAGTAGCGGGAACAGATACGCAGTATTTT
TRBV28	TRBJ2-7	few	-	CASKRTTSYEQYF	TGTGCCAGCAAACGGACTACTTCCTACGAGCAGTACTTC
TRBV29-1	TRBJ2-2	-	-	CSVGSTAIRAGELFF	TGCAGCGTTGGTAGCACCGCGATTCGAGCGGGGGAGCTGTTTTTT
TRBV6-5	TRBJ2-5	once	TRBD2	CASSTRGGRQETQYF	TGTGCCAGCAGTACGCGGGGGGGTCGACAAGAGACCCAGTACTTC
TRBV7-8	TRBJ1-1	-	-	CASSLKRQVSVSEMNTEAFF	TGTGCCAGCAGCTTGAAGAGACAGGTTTCGGTGTCGGAAATGAACACTGAAGCTTTCTTT
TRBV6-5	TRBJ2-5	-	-	CASSYSTGAPGETQYF	TGTGCCAGCAGTTATTCTACGGGGGCCCCGGGAGAGACCCAGTACTTC
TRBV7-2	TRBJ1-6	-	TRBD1	CASSRTGPSSYNSPLHF	TGTGCCAGCAGTCGGACAGGCCCGAGCTCCTATAATTCACCCCTCCACTTT
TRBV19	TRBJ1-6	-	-	CASSIRQATPLHF	TGTGCCAGTAGTATCCGACAGGCTACACCCCTCCACTTT